These 16 T cell receptor beta chains came from one sample sequenced in a study of blood T cells in healthy people across ages. The use of a sample-barcoded 5' primer and a J-beta primer mix characterized a second PCR of about 6 to 12 cycles. From the 5' RACE reads, TCRdb called clonotypes with MiXCR, one entry per CDR3 protein. The sample shows 650,000 to 800,000 distinct CDR3 sequences, around 45% of them seen only once. Sequenced input: blood. The receptors derive from a man in his fifties or sixties in good health.

This clonotype was detected only a few times. This chain links TRBV7-9 with TRBJ1-2, with 10 bases that match TRBD1. The CDR3 sequence is 14 residues long. V was clipped by 7 bases and J by 7 bases; unmatched bases: 9. The germline V gene has CDR1 SEHNR and CDR2 FQNEAQ (reference sequence). The DNA of the CDR3 is TGTGCCAGCAAATCGACAGGGGGCCTCGTTGGCTACACCTTC. As protein: CASKSTGGLVGYTF. Full variable domain (missing parts from reference TRBV7-9 and TRBJ1-2): DTGVSQNPRHKITKRGQNVTFRCDPISEHNRLYWYRQTLGQGPEFLTYFQNEAQLEKSRLLSDRFSAERPKGSFSTLEIQRTEQGDSAMYLCASKSTGGLVGYTFGSGTRLTVV.

This clonotype showed up just a few times. V is TRBV6-5 and J is TRBJ2-1; D possibly corresponds to TRBD2 (5 bases). V was cut by 3 bases and J by 4 bases, with 10 bases left in between. The CDR3 totals 14 residues. Germline CDR1 reads MNHEY; CDR2 reads SVGAGI. For the CDR3, the DNA is TGTGCCAGCAGTTATACCGGGAAATACAATGAGCAGTTCTTC. Protein: CASSYTGKYNEQFF.

This clonotype showed up just once. V gene TRBV13 combines with J gene TRBJ2-2, with TRBD2 identical over 12 bases. Germline V gives CDR1 PRHDT, CDR2 FYEKMQ (reference sequence). The trim removed 5 bases at V and 8 bases at J, leaving 9 bases unmatched. The CDR3 consists of 16 residues. The CDR3: CASSEGLAGVGGELFF. The CDR3 DNA sequence: TGTGCCAGCAGCGAGGGACTAGCGGGCGTAGGAGGGGAGCTGTTTTTT.

The genes are TRBV4-3 and TRBJ2-5; TRBD1 agrees at 7 bases. The DNA end is more similar to TRBJ2-7, so the J call may be wrong. This CDR3 is 15 amino acids long. Germline values: CDR1 LGHNA, CDR2 YSLEER. In DNA, the CDR3 is TGCGCCAGCAGCCTTACGACAGGGAAGAAACACGAGCAGTACTTC. Its protein product is CASSLTTGKKHEQYF.

The rearrangement uses TRBV18 and TRBJ2-1; 10 nucleotides match TRBD1. Germline V lookup: CDR1 KGHSH, CDR2 LQKENI. The CDR3 is 18 residues long. J gave up 1 base and V 5 bases, and 11 bases lay outside the gene matches. In DNA form, the CDR3 reads TGTGCCAGCTCAACCTTGGGACAGGGGAAGGGGTCCTACAATGAGCAGTTCTTC. Protein product: CASSTLGQGKGSYNEQFF.

Note on this clonotype: One end of the junction is discordant with germline, which a read error may explain. The chain uses TRBV29-1 and TRBJ2-5; D might be TRBD2 (6 bases). The CDR3 is 13 residues long. CDR1 and CDR2 from the germline V gene are SQVTM and ANQGSEA. The CDR3 protein is CSAEPGPRETQYF. CDR3 DNA sequence: TGCAGCGCAGAACCCGGGCCTCGGGAGACCCAGTACTTT.

J is TRBJ2-1 and V is TRBV20-1; TRBD2 matches 10 bases. Trimming cost V 0 bases and J 5 bases; bases outside gene matches: 4. CDR3 size: 15 residues. Per the germline V gene, CDR1 is DFQATT and CDR2 is SNEGSKA (reference sequence). The CDR3 region is CSARDPSGGNNEQFF. CDR3 nucleotides: TGCAGTGCTAGAGATCCTAGCGGGGGAAACAATGAGCAGTTCTTC.

The V call is TRBV4-3, the J call TRBJ1-1; D unresolved. Germline V gene lookup returns CDR1 LGHNA and CDR2 YSLEER. V lost 0 bases to trimming and J lost 7 bases, with 12 bases between them. The CDR3 covers 14 residues. CDR3 DNA sequence: TGCGCCAGCAGCCAAGATACCACAACGGATGAAGCTTTCTTT. Amino acid sequence: CASSQDTTTDEAFF.

This clonotype was observed a single time. Compared with germline, one end of the junction differs, possibly owing to a read error. The chain links TRBV7-8 to TRBJ1-6, with D hard to call. This CDR3 is built from 15 residues. In germline, CDR1 is SGHVS, CDR2 FQNEAQ. The CDR3 DNA is TGTACCAGCAGCTTAGGTCTGGGCAATAATTCACCCCTCCACTTT. Translation: CTSSLGLGNNSPLHF.

This chain joins TRBV11-2 and TRBJ2-1; a possible D gene is TRBD1 (6 bases). The CDR3 contains 14 residues. V shed 10 bases and J shed 4 bases, with 17 bases lying between them. Germline values: CDR1 SGHAT, CDR2 FQNNGV. CDR3 coding DNA: TGTGCCATCACTAGGGCAGGGGTATACAATGAGCAGTTCTTC. Its translation is CAITRAGVYNEQFF.

The genes are TRBV2 and TRBJ2-1; possible D gene TRBD1, 5 bases. This CDR3 is 16 amino acids long. The germline V gene has CDR1 SNHLY and CDR2 FYNNEI. V dropped 6 bases and J dropped 0 bases, with 15 bases sitting between them. CDR3 residues: CASRDQGQSSYNEQFF. In DNA, the CDR3 is TGTGCCAGCAGAGACCAGGGCCAGAGCTCCTACAATGAGCAGTTCTTC.

The chain employs TRBV5-4 and TRBJ2-7; D not certain. V lost 2 bases and J lost 5, with 11 bases in between. CDR1 and CDR2 from the germline V gene are SGHNT and YYREEE (reference sequence). The length of the CDR3 is 13 residues. The CDR3 loop reads CASSFSGTHEQYF. The CDR3 DNA follows: TGTGCCAGCAGCTTTTCGGGCACCCACGAGCAGTACTTC.

This clonotype was detected a few times. The chain combines TRBV29-1 with TRBJ2-3; D unresolved. Trimming removed 4 bases from V and 4 bases from J, with 6 bases in between. Germline V gives CDR1 SQVTM, CDR2 ANQGSEA. The CDR3 spans 11 residues. The CDR3 loop is CSVGVSDTQYF. Here the CDR3 DNA reads TGCAGCGTTGGGGTTTCAGATACGCAGTATTTT.

This clonotype was seen a few times. The chain employs TRBV11-2 and TRBJ2-6; the match to TRBD1 covers 11 bases. Germline V lookup: CDR1 SGHAT, CDR2 FQNNGV. The trim removed 3 bases at V and 2 bases at J, leaving 9 bases unmatched. This CDR3 region has 19 residues. CDR3 coding DNA: TGTGCCAGCAGCTTCGGTGGAAGGACAGGGGGCGCTGGGGCCAACGTCCTGACTTTC. Its translation is CASSFGGRTGGAGANVLTF.

This clonotype came up a few times. The chain is built from TRBV6-5 and TRBJ2-5; TRBD2 might be the D (6 bases). CDR3 length: 15 residues. Germline-derived CDR1 and CDR2 are MNHEY and SVGAGI. Trimming stripped 6 bases from V and 0 bases from J, with 14 bases between. CDR3 loop: CASRAGRMYQETQYF. The DNA for the CDR3 is TGTGCCAGCAGGGCGGGGCGGATGTACCAAGAGACCCAGTACTTC.

V is TRBV18 and J is TRBJ2-7; tentative D call: TRBD1 (5 bases). V lost 5 bases, J lost 2 bases, and 10 bases lay in between. CDR1 is KGHSH, CDR2 LQKENI, per germline. The CDR3 is 13 residues long. CDR3 in amino acids: CASSVDIAYEQYF. The CDR3 DNA reads TGTGCCAGCTCAGTGGACATAGCCTACGAGCAGTACTTC.